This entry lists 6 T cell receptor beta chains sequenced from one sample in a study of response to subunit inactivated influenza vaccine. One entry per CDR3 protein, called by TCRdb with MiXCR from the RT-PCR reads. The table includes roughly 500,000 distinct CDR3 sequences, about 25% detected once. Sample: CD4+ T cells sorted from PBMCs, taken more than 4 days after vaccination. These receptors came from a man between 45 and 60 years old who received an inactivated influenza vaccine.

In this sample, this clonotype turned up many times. As DNA, the CDR3 is TGTGCCAGCAGTTACTCACCTTGGGGCACTGAAGCTTTCTTT. This encodes CASSYSPWGTEAFF. The genes are TRBV6-5 and TRBJ1-1; D is undetermined. The germline gives CDR1 MNHEY, CDR2 SVGAGI. The ends were cut back, 0 bases at V and 4 bases at J, with 9 bases in the middle. The CDR3 has 14 amino acids.

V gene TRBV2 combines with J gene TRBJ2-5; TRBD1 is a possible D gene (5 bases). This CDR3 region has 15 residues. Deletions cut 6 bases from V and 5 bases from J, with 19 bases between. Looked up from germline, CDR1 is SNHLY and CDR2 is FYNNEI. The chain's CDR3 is CASRQLGKKGETQYF. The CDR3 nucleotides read TGTGCCAGCAGGCAGTTAGGGAAAAAGGGGGAGACCCAGTACTTC.

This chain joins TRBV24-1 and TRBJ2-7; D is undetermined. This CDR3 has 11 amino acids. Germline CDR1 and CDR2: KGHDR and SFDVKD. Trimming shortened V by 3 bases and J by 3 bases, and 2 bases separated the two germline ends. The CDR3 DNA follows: TGTGCCACCAGTGATATCTACGAGCAGTACTTC. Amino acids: CATSDIYEQYF.

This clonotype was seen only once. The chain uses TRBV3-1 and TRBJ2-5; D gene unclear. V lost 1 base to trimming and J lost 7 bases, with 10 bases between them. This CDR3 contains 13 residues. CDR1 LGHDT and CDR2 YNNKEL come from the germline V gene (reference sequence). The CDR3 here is CASSQVKTGTQYF. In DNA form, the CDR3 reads TGTGCCAGCAGCCAAGTTAAGACGGGGACCCAGTACTTC.

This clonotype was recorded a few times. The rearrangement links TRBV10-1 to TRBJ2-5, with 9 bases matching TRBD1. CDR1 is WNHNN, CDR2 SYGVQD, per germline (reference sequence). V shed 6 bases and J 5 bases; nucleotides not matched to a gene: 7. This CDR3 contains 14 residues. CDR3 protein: CASRPGQGMETQYF. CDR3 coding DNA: TGCGCCAGCAGACCAGGACAGGGGATGGAGACCCAGTACTTC.

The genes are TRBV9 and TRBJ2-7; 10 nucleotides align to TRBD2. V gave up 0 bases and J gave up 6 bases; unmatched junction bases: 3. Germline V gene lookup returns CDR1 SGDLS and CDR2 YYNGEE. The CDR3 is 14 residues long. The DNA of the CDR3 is TGTGCCAGCAGCGTAGCATCTAGCGGGGGCGAGCAGTACTTC. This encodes CASSVASSGGEQYF.